This passage covers 15 T cell receptor beta chains from one sample sequenced in a study of T cell changes during pregnancy in multiple sclerosis. Repertoires were generated with immunoSEQ multiplex PCR, while TCRdb's copy carries only in-frame clones and drops some. The sample yields under 95,000 clones, roughly 93% seen once. The material sequenced was peripheral blood, taken in the second trimester of pregnancy. The receptors shown here come from a female donor in good health, enrolled as a control in a pregnancy study.

The genes are TRBV13 and TRBJ1-3; D gene unclear. Trimming pared 2 bases from V and 8 bases from J, leaving 4 bases between. The CDR3 totals 11 residues. CDR1 is PRHDT, CDR2 FYEKMQ, per germline (reference sequence). CDR3 in amino acids: CASSLYDTIYF. CDR3 coding DNA: TGTGCCAGCAGCTTATATGACACCATATATTTT.

The J gene is TRBJ1-1, the V gene TRBV12-2. TRBV12-2 represents a pseudogene. This CDR3 spans 12 amino acids. CDR3 protein: CAKTGGHTEAFF. CDR3 sequence (DNA): TGTGCAAAAACCGGGGGGCACACTGAAGCTTTCTTT.

The genes are TRBV10-3 and TRBJ2-1; 7 nucleotides match TRBD1. From germline, CDR1 is ENHRY and CDR2 SYGVKD. The CDR3 runs 16 residues. J lost 2 bases, V lost 6 bases, and 10 bases had no gene match. CDR3 in DNA: TGTGCCATCAGGCCCAGGGGGACAGAGACCTACAATGAGCAGTTCTTC. Its translation is CAIRPRGTETYNEQFF.

The rearrangement joins TRBV25-1 to TRBJ1-1; perhaps TRBD1 as D (6 bases). Germline loops: CDR1 MGHDK, CDR2 SYGVNS. V dropped 3 bases and J dropped 5 bases, with 16 bases sitting between them. This CDR3 region has 15 residues. The DNA for the CDR3 is TGTGCCAGCAGTGACGATGCAGGGGCGAGGACTGAAGCTTTCTTT. This codes for CASSDDAGARTEAFF.

The V call is TRBV7-9, the J call TRBJ1-4, with 8 bases aligning to TRBD1. This CDR3 comprises 15 residues. J lost 0 bases, V lost 5 bases, and 2 bases had no gene match. Per germline, CDR1 SEHNR and CDR2 FQNEAQ (reference sequence). The CDR3, as DNA: TGTGCCAGCAGCAAACAGGGGGCAACTAATGAAAAACTGTTTTTT. It yields the protein CASSKQGATNEKLFF.

The rearrangement uses TRBV2 and TRBJ2-3; 7 nucleotides match TRBD1. Germline CDR1 reads SNHLY; CDR2 reads FYNNEI. After removal of 7 bases from V and 1 base from J, the junction contained 5 bases not matched to a gene. The length of the CDR3 is 14 residues. The CDR3 bases are TGTGCCAGCACCGAAGGGACAGGCACAGATACGCAGTATTTT. It translates to CASTEGTGTDTQYF.

The chain recombines TRBV2 with TRBJ2-3, with 16 bases matching TRBD2. Per germline, CDR1 SNHLY and CDR2 FYNNEI. V gave up 6 bases and J gave up 1 base; unmatched junction bases: 1. The CDR3 runs 16 residues. CDR3 loop: CASRGLAGGGTDTQYF. The CDR3 bases are TGTGCCAGCAGGGGACTAGCGGGGGGGGGCACAGATACGCAGTATTTT.

The gene calls are TRBV15 and TRBJ2-7, with 8 bases fitting TRBD1. Looked up from germline, CDR1 is LNHNV and CDR2 is YYDKDF (reference sequence). V lost 3 bases and J lost 3; bases outside the gene matches: 16. The CDR3 extends over 18 amino acids. Written as DNA, the CDR3 is TGTGCCACCAGCAGTGGGACAGGTTTTCCCTACAGCGACTACGAGCAGTACTTC. It is translated as CATSSGTGFPYSDYEQYF.

The V call is TRBV27, the J call TRBJ1-2; D perhaps matches TRBD1 (6 bases). The CDR3 runs to 13 residues. Trimming took 6 bases from V and 8 from J, leaving 16 bases between them. Germline CDR1 is MNHEY and CDR2 is SMNVEV (reference sequence). CDR3 in DNA: TGTGCCAGCAGCAATTCAGGGGTTAGGGGCTACACCTTC. This gives the protein CASSNSGVRGYTF.

This rearrangement joins TRBV6-1 to TRBJ2-1; TRBD2 matches 7 bases. CDR3 length equals 13 residues. V shed 8 bases, J shed 2 bases, and the junction held 3 bases outside the gene matches. Germline-derived CDR1 and CDR2 are MNHNS and SASEGT. The CDR3 loop is CASGTTAYNEQFF. The CDR3 DNA reads TGTGCCAGCGGGACTACAGCCTACAATGAGCAGTTCTTC.

The chain is built from TRBV6-6 and TRBJ1-2, with 7 nucleotides matching TRBD1. The germline V gene has CDR1 MNHNY and CDR2 SVGAGI (reference sequence). This CDR3 has 14 amino acids. J was trimmed by 8 bases and V by 2 bases; bases with no gene match: 8. In DNA form, the CDR3 reads TGTGCCAGCAGTTACCACGACAGGGTTGGGGGCTACACCTTC. Protein: CASSYHDRVGGYTF.

Details on this clone: This sample also contains other DNA sequences that code for the same CDR3. J is TRBJ1-5 and V is TRBV30; 10 bases line up with TRBD1. J gave up 4 bases and V 3 bases, and 3 bases lay outside the gene matches. Germline lookup yields CDR1 GTSNPN and CDR2 SVGIG (reference sequence). This CDR3 is built from 14 residues. The CDR3 loop is CAWSTGQGNQPQHF. The DNA for the CDR3 is TGTGCCTGGAGCACGGGACAGGGGAATCAGCCCCAGCATTTT.

This sequence joins TRBV2 and TRBJ1-5, with 7 bases that match TRBD1. Germline CDR1 reads SNHLY; CDR2 reads FYNNEI. This CDR3 region has 14 residues. Losses at the gene ends were 6 bases for V and 3 bases for J; bases not matched to a gene: 5. This chain's CDR3 is CASSADRLNQPQHF. The CDR3 DNA follows: TGTGCCAGCAGCGCGGACAGGCTCAATCAGCCCCAGCATTTT.

The chain uses TRBV15 and TRBJ2-5; D is unresolved. Trimming stripped 0 bases from V and 6 bases from J, with 11 bases between. In germline, CDR1 is LNHNV, CDR2 YYDKDF (reference sequence). The CDR3 length is 14 residues. The CDR3 sequence: CATSRDGHSQTQYF. In DNA, the CDR3 is TGTGCCACCAGCAGAGATGGGCACTCCCAGACCCAGTACTTC.

To note about this clone: Other DNA sequences in this sample translate to the same CDR3. The chain uses TRBV4-3 and TRBJ1-2, with TRBD1 matching over 8 bases. This CDR3 is built from 14 residues. The germline gives CDR1 LGHNA, CDR2 YSLEER. The V and J ends lost 0 bases and 8 bases, in that order; junction bases with no gene match: 5. The CDR3 is CASSQDRGRYGYTF. In DNA, the CDR3 is TGCGCCAGCAGCCAAGACAGGGGGCGATACGGCTACACCTTC.